Listed below are T cell receptor beta chains from one sample, sequenced in a study of shared clonotypes between healthy human individuals. Assay used: immunoSEQ multiplex PCR; TCRdb lists only in-frame clones, some missing. The sample contains some 2,000,000 clones, 90% to 96% of which appear only once. Sequenced: naive CD4+ T cells sorted from blood. The source is a man between 18 and 35 years old in good health. The CDR3 runs from the conserved cysteine through the conserved F or W. D genes are given only for firm matches. Some rows have no size entry. The others give once, few or many, or a class for an expanded clone.

. TRBJ1-3 12 . TRBV15 TGTGCCACCAGTGGATGGGGAAACACCATATATTTT CATSGWGNTIYF
TRBD1 TRBJ1-5 14 . TRBV6-1 TGTGCCAGCAGTGGGGGACAGGGTTATCAGCCCCAGCATTTT CASSGGQGYQPQHF
. TRBJ2-7 15 once TRBV6-5 TGTGCCAGCAGCCCAGGGGGGCTGGGGAAGTGGGAGCAGTACTTC CASSPGGLGKWEQYF
TRBD1 TRBJ2-7 15 . TRBV7-2 TGTGCCAGCAGCACAAGACAGGGAATTTTGGGTGAGCAGTACTTC CASSTRQGILGEQYF
TRBD1 TRBJ1-6 15 . TRBV7-2 TGTGCCAGCAGCTCTATGACAGGGATAGATTCACCCCTCCACTTT CASSSMTGIDSPLHF
. TRBJ2-3 16 . TRBV1 TGCACCAGCAGCCAAGGTCAAGCGGCGGGCACAGATACGCAGTATTTT CTSSQGQAAGTDTQYF
. TRBJ1-2 14 . TRBV4-1 TGCGCCAGCAGCCAAGAACCCAGGGGAGGTGGCTACACCTTC CASSQEPRGGGYTF
. TRBJ1-6 14 . TRBV5-1 TGCGCCAGCAGCTTGCCCATTCAGGATTCACCCCTCCACTTT CASSLPIQDSPLHF
. TRBJ2-2 18 . TRBV5-1 TGCGCCAGCAGCTCGAACCCCGGGACTTATATCCTTACCGGGGAGCTGTTTTTT CASSSNPGTYILTGELFF
TRBD1 TRBJ2-7 14 . TRBV6-5 TGTGCCAGCAGTCGACAGGGGGCATCCTACGAGCAGTACTTC CASSRQGASYEQYF
. TRBJ1-1 12 . TRBV10-3 TGTGCCATCAGGGGGGCCGGCACTGAAGCTTTCTTT CAIRGAGTEAFF
TRBD1 TRBJ1-4 17 once TRBV6-1 TGTGCCAGCAGTGAATACGGGACAGGGTTCTTTGGTGAAAAACTGTTTTTT CASSEYGTGFFGEKLFF
. TRBJ2-1 11 . TRBV2 TGTGCCAGCAGTGTGGGTACCTTTCTGCTCTTC CASSVGTFLLF
. TRBJ2-7 14 . TRBV10-3 TGTGCCATCGGGAAGGACAGCCTATCCTACGAGCAGTACTTC CAIGKDSLSYEQYF
TRBD1 TRBJ1-5 14 . TRBV6-5 TGTGCCAGCCGACGACAGGGAGGGAATCAGCCCCAGCATTTT CASRRQGGNQPQHF
. TRBJ1-6 17 . TRBV30 TGTGCCTGGAGTTTAGGCCTTTCGGGGCAGGGTAATTCACCCCTCCACTTT CAWSLGLSGQGNSPLHF
TRBD2 TRBJ2-5 15 . TRBV2 TGTGCCAGCAGTCTCCAGCGGGGGGGCCAAGAGACCCAGTACTTC CASSLQRGGQETQYF
TRBD1 TRBJ1-5 14 . TRBV7-2 TGTGCCAGCAGCACCGGGACAGGTGATCAGCCCCAGCATTTT CASSTGTGDQPQHF
. TRBJ2-1 14 . TRBV15 TGTGCCACCAAGGCAGGCGGCTCCTACAATGAGCAGTTCTTC CATKAGGSYNEQFF
TRBD1 TRBJ1-2 15 . TRBV28 TGTGCCAGCAGTCCCGGGACAGGGGGTCTCTATGGCTACACCTTC CASSPGTGGLYGYTF
. TRBJ1-1 13 . TRBV30 TGTGCCTGGAGTGTTAGGACGGACTCTGAAGCTTTCTTT CAWSVRTDSEAFF
. TRBJ1-1 13 . TRBV7-2 TGTGCCAGCAGCTTAACAAGGGACACTGAAGCTTTCTTT CASSLTRDTEAFF
. TRBJ1-2 15 . TRBV6-1 TGTGCCAGCCAGAGTCGAAGGGCCTTAGTCTATGGCTACACCTTC CASQSRRALVYGYTF
. TRBJ2-5 12 . TRBV18 TGTGCCAGCTCACCAGGGAAGGAGACCCAGTACTTC CASSPGKETQYF
TRBD2 TRBJ2-4 19 once TRBV15 TGTGCCACCAGCAGAGATGCGGGGACTAGCGGGAGCCCCCAAAACATTCAGTACTTC CATSRDAGTSGSPQNIQYF
TRBD1 TRBJ2-6 18 . TRBV7-2 TGTGCCAGCAGCCCGACAGGGGGCATGGACTCTGGGGCCAACGTCCTGACTTTC CASSPTGGMDSGANVLTF
. TRBJ2-3 14 . TRBV6-5 TGTGCCAGCAGTTTTCAGGGCGCCTCAGATACGCAGTATTTT CASSFQGASDTQYF
TRBD1 TRBJ1-2 16 . TRBV5-1 TGCGCCAGCAGCTTGCCGAGAGACAGGGAAGGCTATGGCTACACCTTC CASSLPRDREGYGYTF
. TRBJ1-1 14 . TRBV28 TGTGCCAGCAGTTTAGGGGGCGTCGGCACTGAAGCTTTCTTT CASSLGGVGTEAFF